This TCR beta chain was captured in a study of T cell changes during pregnancy in multiple sclerosis (dated by TCRdb to between 2018 and 2021). Regarding the study in general: In women with multiple sclerosis, the researchers looked at how the T cell repertoire shifted as pregnancy progressed.

The protocol used for the library was the immunoSEQ multiplex PCR assay. TCRdb mirrors the immuneACCESS table, restricted to in-frame sequences. Some clones are absent from its copies; in checked studies, under half trace to an unresolved V gene, and the reason for the others is unknown. This sample has around 65,000 clones in its table, and around 90% of those were observed once. The leading ten clones occupy more than 1.5% of the sample. From the cysteine up to the phenylalanine, the CDR3 has a length of 12 residues. Left in the record is the CDR3 DNA by itself, 36 bases read in frame from the first base. Trimming costs V 3 bases and J 6 bases, and their ends lie 10 bases apart. CDR1 and CDR2 are read off the germline V gene as SGHRS and YFSETQ. With respect to this clone: The antigen it recognizes is unknown. No base quality values were provided; no much bigger clone lies one nucleotide off.

The rearrangement joined TRBV5-1 to TRBJ2-7; a weak D assignment points to TRBD2 (6 bases agree). This TCR was sampled from a female donor with multiple sclerosis, enrolled in a pregnancy study. The sample was peripheral blood, taken in the first trimester of pregnancy. The nucleotide sequence reads as follows: TGCGCCAGCAGCTCTCAGGGAGGCGAGCAGTACTTC. The resulting protein is CASSSQGGEQYF.